Following are 9 T cell receptor beta chains from one sample sequenced in a study of blood T cell repertoires in COVID-19. TCRdb's table, derived via immunoSEQ multiplex PCR, lists solely in-frame clones and lacks some. Of about 480,000 clones in the sample, about 85% were seen once. The material sequenced was PBMCs or T cells enriched from blood (not recorded which). The receptors come from a woman between 18 and 29 years old with acute COVID-19.

The chain uses TRBV4-2 and TRBJ2-5, with D possibly being TRBD1 (6 bases). The CDR3 consists of 14 residues. V lost 4 bases, J lost 5 bases, and 14 bases lay in between. The germline gives CDR1 LGHNA, CDR2 YNFKEQ. CDR3 bases: TGTGCCAGCAGCCCAACAGGGCGAGGGGAGACCCAGTACTTC. This gives the protein CASSPTGRGETQYF.

The J gene is TRBJ2-1, the V gene TRBV20-1; no reliable D call. V was shortened by 3 bases and J by 3 bases, with 6 bases between the two germline ends. This CDR3 has 12 residues. Per the germline V gene, CDR1 is DFQATT and CDR2 is SNEGSKA (reference sequence). CDR3 coding DNA: TGCAGTGCTAGTGCCAGCTACAATGAGCAGTTCTTC. This sequence encodes CSASASYNEQFF.

This clone has a single count. The chain carries TRBV2 and TRBJ2-7; D is possibly TRBD2 (5 bases). V gave up 4 bases and J gave up 6 bases, with 16 bases separating them. CDR1 is SNHLY and CDR2 is FYNNEI in the germline V gene. The CDR3 runs 14 residues. CDR3 protein: CASSAPGIYVEQYF. CDR3 DNA: TGTGCCAGCAGTGCCCCCGGGATTTACGTCGAGCAGTACTTC.

CDR3 sequence (DNA): TGCAGCGTTCCCCGACTAGCTGATACGCAGTATTTT. It encodes CSVPRLADTQYF. This chain joins TRBV29-1 and TRBJ2-3; 7 bases line up with TRBD2. Germline V CDR1 and CDR2: SQVTM, ANQGSEA. J gave up 6 bases and V 5 bases, and 5 bases lay outside the gene matches. This CDR3 has 12 residues.

The chain couples TRBV28 to TRBJ2-7; D gene uncertain. Trimming took 5 bases from V and 0 from J, leaving 14 bases between them. Looked up from germline, CDR1 is MDHEN and CDR2 is SYDVKM. The CDR3 is 15 residues long. Here the CDR3 reads CASSPRSLYSYEQYF. The DNA for the CDR3 is TGTGCCAGCAGTCCCCGGAGCCTCTACTCCTACGAGCAGTACTTC. Full variable domain (rest looked up from reference TRBV28 and TRBJ2-7): DVKVTQSSRYLVKRTGEKVFLECVQDMDHENMFWYRQDPGLGLRLIYFSYDVKMKEKGDIPEGYSVSREKKERFSLILESASTNQTSMYLCASSPRSLYSYEQYFGPGTRLTVT.

The CDR3 loop is CASSISGLQPQHF. CDR3 coding DNA: TGTGCCAGTAGTATTTCAGGGCTCCAGCCCCAGCATTTT. The chain uses TRBV19 and TRBJ1-5, with a possible D match to TRBD1 (5 bases). Deletions cut 3 bases from V and 7 bases from J, with 10 bases between. This CDR3 has 13 residues. Germline V CDR1 and CDR2: LNHDA, SQIVND (reference sequence).

The rearrangement joins TRBV25-1 to TRBJ1-2; D not resolved. With 3 bases removed from V and 7 bases from J, the gap between germline ends came to 12 bases. CDR1 MGHDK and CDR2 SYGVNS come from the germline V gene. This CDR3 contains 13 residues. The CDR3 sequence is CASSDASAGGYTF. CDR3 sequence (DNA): TGTGCCAGCAGTGATGCGTCGGCGGGTGGCTACACCTTC.

Details on this clone: This specimen includes other DNA sequences encoding the same CDR3. The chain carries TRBV7-2 and TRBJ2-3; 7 bases fit TRBD2. Germline V gene sequence: CDR1 SGHTA, CDR2 FQGNSA. The V gene end was trimmed by 1 base and the J gene end by 3 bases; junction bases not matched to a gene: 1. CDR3 length equals 14 residues. Here the CDR3 reads CASSLGTSTDTQYF. CDR3 nucleotide sequence: TGTGCCAGCAGCTTAGGGACTAGTACAGATACGCAGTATTTT.

This chain connects TRBV19 to TRBJ1-2, with TRBD1 identical over 7 bases. The CDR3 is 14 residues long. CDR1 LNHDA and CDR2 SQIVND come from the germline V gene (reference sequence). Unmatched junction bases numbered 15, after V lost 4 bases and J lost 13 bases. This CDR3 reads CASSTGQPQRVGTF. DNA for the CDR3: TGTGCCAGTAGTACGGGACAGCCGCAGCGGGTCGGCACCTTC. The entire variable domain, with the rest obtained from reference TRBV19 and TRBJ1-2, is as follows: DGGITQSPKYLFRKEGQNVTLSCEQNLNHDAMYWYRQDPGQGLRLIYYSQIVNDFQKGDIAEGYSVSREKKESFPLTVTSAQKNPTAFYLCASSTGQPQRVGTFGSGTRLTVV.